This T cell receptor (beta chain) derives from a study of CD8+ T cells in alopecia areata. The study's findings and limits: Among the cells sequenced in scalp samples are also the resident alphabeta T cells of normal skin.

This clone was counted a few times. The target antigen is unknown. V lost 3 bases and J 9 bases, leaving 9 bases between the germline ends. Per the germline V gene, CDR1 is SGHVS and CDR2 is FQNEAQ. The CDR3 length is 12 residues. RNA extraction and reverse transcription yielded cDNA as sequencing template. Generated by immunoSEQ multiplex PCR, the TCRdb table keeps only in-frame clones and is missing some. The profile shows about 130,000 clones, around 60% of them singletons. Alopecia areata patients gave lesional scalp punch biopsies and peripheral blood samples. V is TRBV7-8 and J is TRBJ2-1; D is uncertain. The specimen comprised CD4+ T cells sorted from blood, sampled at week 0. The source is a human donor with alopecia areata. The CDR3 protein is CASSFERVEQFF. As DNA, the CDR3 is TGTGCCAGCAGCTTTGAAAGGGTTGAGCAGTTCTTC. Together with reference TRBV7-8 and TRBJ2-1, the CDR3 gives the full variable domain: GAGVSQSPRYKVAKRGQDVALRCDPISGHVSLFWYQQALGQGPEFLTYFQNEAQLDKSGLPSDRFFAERPEGSVSTLKIQRTQQEDSAVYLCASSFERVEQFFGPGTRLTVL.